These 27 T cell receptor beta chains share one sample of origin, sequenced in a study of blood T cell repertoires in COVID-19. TCRdb keeps only in-frame clones here, not all; method: immunoSEQ multiplex PCR. The table lists about 670,000 clones, about nine tenths of them singletons. Sequencing used peripheral blood. The receptors stem from a woman aged 18-35 years with acute or convalescent COVID-19.

V and J are TRBV6-5 and TRBJ1-2; 8 bases line up with TRBD1. Trimming cost V 5 bases and J 6 bases; bases outside gene matches: 5. The CDR3 is made up of 13 amino acids. Germline V gene sequence: CDR1 MNHEY, CDR2 SVGAGI. This chain's CDR3 is CASSKDRADGYTF. DNA for the CDR3: TGTGCCAGCAGTAAGGACAGGGCGGATGGCTACACCTTC.

The rearrangement links TRBV10-3 to TRBJ2-1; 15 bases line up with TRBD2. The germline V gene has CDR1 ENHRY and CDR2 SYGVKD. J gave up 2 bases and V 3 bases, and 5 bases lay outside the gene matches. The CDR3 runs 18 residues. The CDR3 sequence is CAISDGLAGGDAYNEQFF. In DNA, the CDR3 is TGTGCCATCAGTGACGGACTAGCGGGGGGGGATGCCTACAATGAGCAGTTCTTC.

In DNA form, the CDR3 reads TGTGCCACCAGTGAAGCGGGACTAGCGGCGGAAGATGAGCAGTTCTTC. It translates to CATSEAGLAAEDEQFF. The chain recombines TRBV24-1 with TRBJ2-1; 11 bases agree with TRBD2. The CDR3 length is 16 residues. The V and J ends lost 4 bases and 8 bases, in that order; junction bases with no gene match: 9. From germline, CDR1 is KGHDR and CDR2 SFDVKD.

The CDR3 loop is CASSINRGRSNQPQHF. In nucleotides, the CDR3 is TGTGCCAGCAGCATAAACAGGGGGAGAAGTAATCAGCCCCAGCATTTT. J is TRBJ1-5 and V is TRBV21-1; the listed D gene, TRBD1, was not tested against the DNA. TRBV21-1 counts as a pseudogene. The CDR3 is made up of 16 amino acids.

This chain connects TRBV2 to TRBJ1-2; 8 bases align to TRBD1. This CDR3 comprises 14 residues. Per germline, CDR1 SNHLY and CDR2 FYNNEI. V shed 4 bases, J shed 8 bases, and the junction held 9 bases outside the gene matches. CDR3: CASSGQGTLGGYTF. In DNA form, the CDR3 reads TGTGCCAGCAGTGGACAGGGGACCTTAGGCGGCTACACCTTC.

V gene TRBV29-1 combines with J gene TRBJ2-3, with D possibly TRBD1 on 6 matching bases. Germline-derived CDR1 and CDR2 are SQVTM and ANQGSEA. V lost 5 bases and J 1 base, leaving 13 bases between the germline ends. The CDR3 consists of 14 residues. CDR3: CSVLGDMGTDTQYF. The CDR3 region has the DNA TGCAGCGTTCTAGGGGACATGGGCACAGATACGCAGTATTTT.

The V call is TRBV5-1, the J call TRBJ1-1; 7 nucleotides line up with TRBD1. The germline V gene encodes CDR1 SGHRS and CDR2 YFSETQ. Unmatched junction bases numbered 10, after V lost 5 bases and J lost 6 bases. This CDR3 has 14 amino acids. This chain's CDR3 is CASSSTGVRAEAFF. The DNA for the CDR3 is TGCGCCAGCAGTTCCACAGGGGTTAGAGCTGAAGCTTTCTTT.

This chain links TRBV3-1 (or the pseudogene TRBV3-2) with TRBJ1-2, with 8 bases matching TRBD1. The CDR3 is 16 amino acids. Germline CDR1 LGHDT, CDR2 YNNKEL (reference sequence). Trimming at V came to 2 bases and at J to 5 bases, leaving 10 bases not matched to a gene. CDR3 region: CASSQNSQGAYYGYTF. The CDR3 nucleotides are TGTGCCAGCAGCCAAAATTCTCAGGGGGCGTATTATGGCTACACCTTC.

This clone came up once. The V gene is TRBV30, the J gene TRBJ1-6; TRBD1 matches at 10 bases. V shed 3 bases, J shed 10 bases, and the junction held 9 bases outside the gene matches. CDR1 is GTSNPN and CDR2 is SVGIG in the germline V gene (reference sequence). The CDR3 extends over 15 amino acids. As DNA, the CDR3 is TGTGCCTGGAGCCCCCCGGGGACAGGGGACTCACCCCTCCACTTT. Its translation: CAWSPPGTGDSPLHF.

This clone has just one count. The chain uses TRBV24-1 and TRBJ1-2; D ambiguous. V was shortened by 2 bases and J by 5 bases, with 8 bases between the two germline ends. Per the germline V gene, CDR1 is KGHDR and CDR2 is SFDVKD. This CDR3 contains 13 residues. The CDR3 nucleotides read TGTGCCACCAGTGATTCAGAAATTTATGGCTACACCTTC. Protein: CATSDSEIYGYTF.

This sequence joins TRBV5-6 and TRBJ1-1; the D gene is possibly TRBD1 (5 bases). CDR3 size: 15 residues. V lost 0 bases to trimming and J lost 5 bases, with 14 bases between them. In germline, CDR1 is SGHDT, CDR2 YYEEEE. CDR3 protein: CASSLVVRGRTEAFF. CDR3 bases: TGTGCCAGCAGCTTGGTGGTCCGGGGGAGGACTGAAGCTTTCTTT.

The V gene is TRBV7-9, the J gene TRBJ1-2; 7 nucleotides agree with TRBD1. The length of the CDR3 is 12 residues. V was clipped by 10 bases and J by 5 bases; unmatched bases: 7. In germline, CDR1 is SEHNR, CDR2 FQNEAQ (reference sequence). CDR3 nucleotide sequence: TGTGCCATAGAGACAGGGCGGTATGGCTACACCTTC. It translates to CAIETGRYGYTF.

The chain is built from TRBV28 and TRBJ1-1; perhaps TRBD1 as D (5 bases). V was shortened by 7 bases and J by 2 bases, with 20 bases between the two germline ends. The CDR3 covers 16 residues. The germline CDR1 and CDR2 sequences are MDHEN and SYDVKM. Written as DNA, the CDR3 is TGTGCCAGCACCCATAGGGGAAAGGGATTAAACACTGAAGCTTTCTTT. It is translated as CASTHRGKGLNTEAFF.

With respect to this clone: Other DNA sequences in the same sample also yield this CDR3. The chain employs TRBV12-3 or TRBV12-4 and TRBJ1-3; tentative D call: TRBD1 (5 bases). There are 12 residues in the CDR3. V dropped 6 bases and J dropped 4 bases, with 7 bases sitting between them. The CDR3 loop is CASSPGGNTIYF. CDR3 nucleotide sequence: TGTGCCAGCAGCCCAGGGGGAAACACCATATATTTT.

CDR3 bases: TGTGCCAGCAGCGCCCGACTTGGCGGCGAGCAGTACTTC. It encodes CASSARLGGEQYF. The rearrangement uses TRBV9 and TRBJ2-7; D not certain. Germline CDR1 is SGDLS and CDR2 is YYNGEE. With 3 bases removed from V and 6 bases from J, the gap between germline ends came to 13 bases. This CDR3 comprises 13 residues.

This clone came up once. This sequence joins TRBV13 and TRBJ1-2, with a weak D call TRBD1 (5 bases). The CDR3 contains 13 residues. Trimming took off 3 bases at V and 4 bases at J, with 9 bases between the two ends. Germline CDR1 reads PRHDT; CDR2 reads FYEKMQ (reference sequence). The CDR3 here is CASSLGRVYGYTF. CDR3 DNA sequence: TGTGCCAGCAGCTTGGGCAGGGTCTATGGCTACACCTTC.

The sample holds one count of this clone. The genes are TRBV4-1 and TRBJ2-5, with D unresolved. Trimming removed 4 bases at V and 0 bases at J, with 12 bases between. This CDR3 contains 15 residues. Germline V gives CDR1 MGHRA, CDR2 YSYEKL. Here the CDR3 reads CASSPRGPYQETQYF. CDR3 nucleotide sequence: TGCGCCAGCAGCCCCAGAGGCCCGTACCAAGAGACCCAGTACTTC.

Notes on this clone: The same CDR3 arises from other DNA sequences in this sample as well. The V gene is TRBV18, the J gene TRBJ1-2; 8 bases match TRBD1. The germline gives CDR1 KGHSH, CDR2 LQKENI. V shed 2 bases, J shed 3 bases, and the junction held 2 bases outside the gene matches. CDR3 length: 14 residues. CDR3: CASSPSTGDYGYTF. CDR3 in DNA: TGTGCCAGCTCACCATCGACAGGGGACTATGGCTACACCTTC.

DNA of the CDR3: TGTGCCAGTAGTATAGAAGGGACAGGTGAAGCTTTCTTT. Its protein product is CASSIEGTGEAFF. The rearrangement uses TRBV19 and TRBJ1-1; TRBD1 aligns across 8 bases. CDR1 is LNHDA, CDR2 SQIVND, per germline (reference sequence). After removal of 0 bases from V and 7 bases from J, the junction contained 1 base not matched to a gene. The CDR3 extends over 13 amino acids.

This chain links TRBV28 with TRBJ2-7; D possibly corresponds to TRBD2 (6 bases). The CDR3 extends over 14 amino acids. V was pared by 3 bases and J by 5 bases, with 14 bases between. Germline values: CDR1 MDHEN, CDR2 SYDVKM. CDR3: CASSLLGRRDEQYF. Here the CDR3 DNA reads TGTGCCAGCAGTTTGCTGGGACGGAGGGACGAGCAGTACTTC.

This chain connects TRBV2 to TRBJ2-7; 8 positions agree with TRBD1. The CDR3 is 14 residues long. Germline V gene sequence: CDR1 SNHLY, CDR2 FYNNEI. The junction had 11 bases not matched to a gene; V was cut back by 11 bases and J by 2 bases. The CDR3 spells CAVTGGWSAYEQYF. The DNA for the CDR3 is TGTGCCGTAACAGGGGGATGGTCGGCCTACGAGCAGTACTTC.

V and J are TRBV2 and TRBJ1-6, with D unresolved. Germline values: CDR1 SNHLY, CDR2 FYNNEI. CDR3 size: 15 residues. V was trimmed by 4 bases and J by 10 bases, leaving 17 bases between them. CDR3 DNA: TGTGCCAGCAGTGGTGAATCCGGGCGGGAATCACCCCTCCACTTT. The encoded protein is CASSGESGRESPLHF.

V gene TRBV30 combines with J gene TRBJ1-4; the match to TRBD1 covers 8 bases. Looked up from germline, CDR1 is GTSNPN and CDR2 is SVGIG (reference sequence). The CDR3 contains 15 residues. V shed 2 bases and J 7 bases; nucleotides not matched to a gene: 9. The CDR3 DNA reads as TGTGCCTGGAGTACCACAGGGGGAAACTTTGAAAAACTGTTTTTT. This gives the protein CAWSTTGGNFEKLFF.

This clone was seen only once. The chain joins TRBV5-6 to TRBJ1-2; no firm D call. This CDR3 has 15 residues. Trimming stripped 3 bases from V and 4 bases from J, with 16 bases between. Per germline, CDR1 SGHDT and CDR2 YYEEEE. CDR3 protein: CASSSHSGVGYGYTF. CDR3 nucleotide sequence: TGTGCCAGCAGCTCACACTCCGGGGTTGGCTATGGCTACACCTTC.

The chain couples TRBV10-3 to TRBJ1-6; D is unresolved. The V end lost 4 bases, the J end lost 8 bases, and 12 bases lay between the germline ends. The V gene's germline CDR1 is ENHRY and CDR2 SYGVKD. The CDR3 is made up of 14 amino acids. The CDR3 DNA reads TGTGCCATCAGTGTAAGGGAGACTGATTCACCCCTCCACTTT. The encoded protein is CAISVRETDSPLHF.

In this sample, this clone turned up once. CDR3 sequence (DNA): TGTGCCAGCAGTCCTCGGACAGGGACTGCCGAAAAACTGTTTTTT. Its protein is CASSPRTGTAEKLFF. The J gene is TRBJ1-4, the V gene TRBV2, with 8 nucleotides matching TRBD1. The CDR3 is 15 residues long. Losses at the gene ends were 5 bases for V and 8 bases for J; bases not matched to a gene: 10. CDR1 SNHLY and CDR2 FYNNEI come from the germline V gene.

V gene TRBV18 combines with J gene TRBJ1-6; no definite D call. The CDR3 sequence is 15 residues long. Per the germline V gene, CDR1 is KGHSH and CDR2 is LQKENI. V lost 2 bases and J lost 8, with 13 bases in between. CDR3 in DNA: TGTGCCAGCTCACCATTCGCGGAAGGTTATTCACCCCTCCACTTT. As protein: CASSPFAEGYSPLHF.